The rows below give T cell receptor beta chains drawn from one sample of a study of blood T cell repertoires in COVID-19. Using immunoSEQ multiplex PCR, the repertoire was profiled, and TCRdb retains in-frame clones only, with some absent. Of about 150,000 clones listed, more than 75% are singletons. Source material: peripheral blood. The receptors were sampled from a woman aged 60-75 years with COVID-19, enrolled during active disease. CDR3s include the opening cysteine and the closing phenylalanine or tryptophan. D genes are given only for firm matches. Clone size is shown for a subset of rows, as once, few, many or a class of expanded clone.

j_call | clone_size | v_call | d_call | cdr3_nt | cdr3_aa
TRBJ1-3 | - | TRBV6-5 | TRBD1 | TGTGCCAGCAGTCCGGGACAGGGGTATGGAAACACCATATATTTT | CASSPGQGYGNTIYF
TRBJ1-1 | - | TRBV20-1 | - | TGCAGTGCTGACTCAGGACTTGAAGCTTTCTTT | CSADSGLEAFF
TRBJ1-4 | - | TRBV10-2 | - | TGCGCCAGCAGTGAGGACAGGCTTAATGAAAAACTGTTTTTT | CASSEDRLNEKLFF
TRBJ2-2 | - | TRBV12-5 | TRBD1 | TGTGCTAGTGGATTCATGACAGGGACCACCACCGGGGAGCTGTTTTTT | CASGFMTGTTTGELFF
TRBJ1-1 | - | TRBV6-6 | - | TGTGCCAGCAGTCAACAAGAGAACACTGAAGCTTTCTTT | CASSQQENTEAFF
TRBJ2-1 | - | TRBV14 | TRBD2 | TGTGCCAGCAGCCAAGATCAAGCTAGCGGGAGCGTACATGAGCAGTTCTTC | CASSQDQASGSVHEQFF
TRBJ1-5 | - | TRBV7-2 | TRBD1 | TGTGCCAGCAGCTTAGTAGAGTCTGACAGGGGGCGGGTGAATCAGCCCCAGCATTTT | CASSLVESDRGRVNQPQHF
TRBJ2-5 | - | TRBV5-1 | - | TGCGCCAGCAGCTTGGAACTACAAGAGACCCAGTACTTC | CASSLELQETQYF
TRBJ2-5 | - | TRBV11-2 | TRBD1 | TGTGCCAGCAGCTTAGACAGGGGGCCAAAGACCCAGTACTTC | CASSLDRGPKTQYF
TRBJ1-1 | - | TRBV7-3 | - | TGTGCCAGCAGCTTAGGGGCAGGGAGGGGAACTGAAGCTTTCTTT | CASSLGAGRGTEAFF
TRBJ1-2 | - | TRBV5-4 | TRBD1 | TGTGCCAGCAGCAAGGACAGGGGGAACTATGGCTACACCTTC | CASSKDRGNYGYTF
TRBJ1-2 | few | TRBV7-9 | TRBD1 | TGTGCCAGCAGCTTATCCCTGCTGGAGGGGGCGCCGGTTTATGGCTACACCTTC | CASSLSLLEGAPVYGYTF
TRBJ2-3 | many | TRBV9 | TRBD2 | TGTGCCAGCAGCCCCCCTAGCGGGAGTTCGGATACGCAGTATTTT | CASSPPSGSSDTQYF
TRBJ1-5 | - | TRBV5-6 | TRBD1 | TGTGCCAGCAGCGCCAGGACAGGGGGTCCCAATCAGCCCCAGCATTTT | CASSARTGGPNQPQHF
TRBJ2-3 | - | TRBV14 | TRBD2 | TGTGCCAGCAGCCAACGGGGGAGGGCAGATACGCAGTATTTT | CASSQRGRADTQYF
TRBJ2-3 | few | TRBV20-1 | - | TGCAGTGCTGACGGGAGATATACGCAGTATTTT | CSADGRYTQYF
TRBJ1-2 | - | TRBV3-1/TRBV3-2 | - | TGTGCCAGCAGCCATAGGCAGGGGACCTATGGCTACACCTTC | CASSHRQGTYGYTF
TRBJ1-1 | - | TRBV7-6 | - | TGTGCCAGCAGCTTACTACGGGGTCGTCAAGAGAACACTGAAGCTTTCTTT | CASSLLRGRQENTEAFF
TRBJ1-1 | once | TRBV7-2 | - | TGTGCCAGCAGCTTAATAGGGGACACTGAAGCTTTCTTT | CASSLIGDTEAFF
TRBJ2-7 | - | TRBV5-4 | - | TGTGCCAGCAGCTTGGTCGGTTTCTACGAGCAGTACTTC | CASSLVGFYEQYF
TRBJ2-2 | - | TRBV19 | TRBD2 | TGTGCCAGTAGTATCCCAACCGGGACTACTACCGGGGAGCTGTTTTTT | CASSIPTGTTTGELFF
TRBJ2-1 | - | TRBV18 | - | TGTGCCAGCTCACCTGATGCGGGCTCCAGAGGGTTCTTC | CASSPDAGSRGFF
TRBJ1-5 | - | TRBV19 | - | TGTGCCAGTAATTGGGGGGGTAGAAGCAATCAGCCCCAGCATTTT | CASNWGGRSNQPQHF
TRBJ1-5 | - | TRBV10-3 | TRBD1 | TGTGCCACCACAGGGACAGAAGGTCAGCCCCAGCATTTT | CATTGTEGQPQHF
TRBJ2-7 | - | TRBV5-4 | TRBD2 | TGTGCCAGCAGCTCCCGCGAGGGAGGGGTTTACGAGCAGTACTTC | CASSSREGGVYEQYF
TRBJ1-2 | - | TRBV3-1/TRBV3-2 | - | TGTGCCAGCAGCCCGATAGCTGGACACGCCACGAAATGGGGCTACACCTTC | CASSPIAGHATKWGYTF
TRBJ1-3 | - | TRBV19 | TRBD1 | TGTGCCAGTGGGACAGGGGCGAGCTCTGGAAACACCATATATTTT | CASGTGASSGNTIYF
TRBJ1-1 | - | TRBV18 | TRBD1 | TGTGCCAGCTCATCGCGGGACAGCCAGAACACTGAAGCTTTCTTT | CASSSRDSQNTEAFF
TRBJ1-1 | - | TRBV6-5 | - | TGTGCCAGCAGTCGTCACAGAGTCACTGAAGCTTTCTTT | CASSRHRVTEAFF
TRBJ2-1 | - | TRBV5-1 | TRBD2 | TGCGCCAGCAGCTCGACCGGGACTAGCGGGAGAGAAGAGCAGTTCTTC | CASSSTGTSGREEQFF
TRBJ1-5 | - | TRBV5-6 | - | TGTGCCAGCAGCTTGGCCGGGGTTCGCAATCAGCCCCAGCATTTT | CASSLAGVRNQPQHF